Listed below are T cell receptor beta chains from one sample, sequenced in a study of blood T cell repertoires in COVID-19. The method was immunoSEQ multiplex PCR; TCRdb's version includes in-frame clones alone and lacks a portion of them. The repertoire includes roughly 140,000 clones, 70% to 90% of them detected once, and under 3.5% sits in the top ten. The sample comprised peripheral blood. The receptor set was obtained from a man in his sixties or seventies with acute or convalescent COVID-19. Both conserved end residues are part of each CDR3. D genes are given only for firm matches. The size of a clone is reported for some rows only, either as once, few or many, or as a class for expanded clones.

>TRBJ2-1|TRBD2|TRBV27|-
CASSLAGTSGGINEQFF
TGTGCCAGCAGTTTAGCGGGGACTAGCGGGGGGATTAATGAGCAGTTCTTC
>TRBJ2-3|-|TRBV25-1|-
CASSKGAIYTDTQYF
TGTGCCAGCAGTAAAGGAGCCATTTACACAGATACGCAGTATTTT
>TRBJ1-2|-|TRBV21-1|-
CASNLNRDAEANYGYTF
TGTGCCAGCAACCTTAACAGGGACGCTGAAGCTAACTATGGCTACACCTTC
>TRBJ1-1|-|TRBV25-1|-
CASSDRYMNTEAFF
TGTGCCAGCAGTGACCGTTACATGAACACTGAAGCTTTCTTT
>TRBJ2-2|-|TRBV5-1|-
CASSFPGQNTGELFF
TGCGCCAGCAGCTTTCCGGGACAGAACACCGGGGAGCTGTTTTTT
>TRBJ2-1|TRBD2|TRBV14|once
CASSPGLAGVEQFF
TGTGCCAGCAGCCCGGGACTAGCGGGAGTTGAGCAGTTCTTC
>TRBJ1-2|-|TRBV3-1/TRBV3-2|-
CASSQGGRYGYTF
TGTGCCAGCAGCCAAGGAGGGCGCTATGGCTACACCTTC
>TRBJ2-3|TRBD2|TRBV19|many
CASSIRGLAGPSTDTQYF
TGTGCCAGTAGTATTAGAGGACTAGCGGGCCCAAGCACAGATACGCAGTATTTT
>TRBJ2-3|TRBD2|TRBV7-3|-
CASSLTSGTPDTQYF
TGTGCCAGCAGCTTAACTAGCGGGACTCCAGATACGCAGTATTTT
>TRBJ1-2|TRBD1|TRBV5-4|few
CASSFRTGANYGYTF
TGTGCCAGCAGCTTTCGGACAGGAGCCAACTATGGCTACACCTTC
>TRBJ2-7|TRBD1|TRBV7-9|-
CASSLSTGAEQYF
TGTGCCAGCAGCTTATCGACAGGGGCCGAGCAGTACTTC
>TRBJ1-1|TRBD1|TRBV5-8|few
CASSRGQGATDVEAFF
TGTGCCAGCAGCAGGGGACAGGGGGCGACCGACGTGGAGGCTTTCTTT
>TRBJ2-6|TRBD1|TRBV5-6|-
CASSLWTGGTGANVLTF
TGTGCCAGCAGCTTGTGGACAGGGGGCACTGGGGCCAACGTCCTGACTTTC
>TRBJ2-2|-|TRBV13|-
CASSLYSSGELFF
TGTGCCAGCAGCTTATATTCGTCCGGGGAGCTGTTTTTT
>TRBJ2-5|TRBD2|TRBV7-3|once
CASSLGLAETQYF
TGTGCCAGCAGCCTCGGACTAGCGGAGACCCAGTACTTC
>TRBJ1-1|TRBD1|TRBV9|-
CASSLTGEGTEAFF
TGTGCCAGCAGCCTGACAGGGGAGGGCACTGAAGCTTTCTTT
>TRBJ1-6|-|TRBV4-3|-
CASSQETGVRSPLHF
TGCGCCAGCAGCCAAGAGACAGGCGTACGATCACCCCTCCACTTT
>TRBJ1-1|TRBD1|TRBV2|-
CASSEQGVNTEAFF
TGTGCCAGCAGTGAACAGGGGGTGAACACTGAAGCTTTCTTT
>TRBJ2-7|TRBD1|TRBV29-1|-
CSVRDSTYEQYF
TGCAGCGTCCGGGACAGCACCTACGAGCAGTACTTC
>TRBJ2-3|-|TRBV25-1|-
CASSRGDTQYF
TGTGCCAGCAGTAGGGGAGATACGCAGTATTTT